This is a list of T cell receptor beta chains from one sample in a study of OX40 agonist ivuxolimab in advanced cancers. Produced via immunoSEQ multiplex PCR; TCRdb's table is partial and in-frame only. The sample records roughly 61,000 clones, roughly 88% being singletons. The starting material was CD4+ or CD8+ T cells sorted from blood, obtained in a trial of the OX40 agonist ivuxolimab. Receptors originate from an adult with an advanced solid tumor such as melanoma, head and neck, liver or kidney cancer. Each CDR3 is given with its conserved first and last residue. The order of the fields is J gene, clone size, V gene, D gene, CDR3 protein, CDR3 DNA. D genes are given only for firm matches. Size tells how often a clone was seen (once, few, many) or the class of an expanded clone, and some rows leave it out.

j_call: TRBJ2-2; clone_size: -; v_call: TRBV18; d_call: -; cdr3_aa: CASSPPYSPNTGELFF; cdr3_nt: TGTGCCAGCTCACCACCGTACAGCCCAAACACCGGGGAGCTGTTTTTT
j_call: TRBJ2-3; clone_size: -; v_call: TRBV11-3; d_call: TRBD2; cdr3_aa: CASSLSGSDTQYF; cdr3_nt: TGTGCCAGCAGCCTTAGCGGGTCAGATACGCAGTATTTT
j_call: TRBJ2-1; clone_size: -; v_call: TRBV5-1; d_call: -; cdr3_aa: CASSLVLGAGNEQFF; cdr3_nt: TGCGCCAGCAGCTTGGTTCTGGGGGCGGGCAATGAGCAGTTCTTC
j_call: TRBJ2-7; clone_size: -; v_call: TRBV7-9; d_call: -; cdr3_aa: CASSLAAGSSYEQYF; cdr3_nt: TGTGCCAGCAGCTTAGCGGCAGGGAGCTCCTACGAGCAGTACTTC
j_call: TRBJ2-3; clone_size: -; v_call: TRBV5-1; d_call: -; cdr3_aa: CASSLFGTDTQYF; cdr3_nt: TGCGCCAGCAGCTTGTTCGGCACAGATACGCAGTATTTT
j_call: TRBJ2-5; clone_size: -; v_call: TRBV5-8; d_call: TRBD2; cdr3_aa: CASSTSGRRTETQYF; cdr3_nt: TGTGCCAGCAGCACTAGCGGGAGAAGAACGGAGACCCAGTACTTC
j_call: TRBJ1-5; clone_size: -; v_call: TRBV19; d_call: -; cdr3_aa: CASSIGSEGNQPQHF; cdr3_nt: TGTGCCAGTAGTATCGGCAGCGAGGGCAATCAGCCCCAGCATTTT
j_call: TRBJ2-6; clone_size: -; v_call: TRBV7-9; d_call: -; cdr3_aa: CASSLGTSSGANVLTF; cdr3_nt: TGTGCCAGCAGCTTAGGTACGAGCTCTGGGGCCAACGTCCTGACTTTC
j_call: TRBJ1-1; clone_size: -; v_call: TRBV7-9; d_call: -; cdr3_aa: CASSLVLVFSGADAFF; cdr3_nt: TGTGCCAGCAGCTTAGTTTTAGTTTTTTCGGGGGCTGACGCTTTCTTT
j_call: TRBJ1-4; clone_size: -; v_call: TRBV28; d_call: -; cdr3_aa: CASSLGPANEKLFF; cdr3_nt: TGTGCCAGCAGTCTAGGGCCTGCTAATGAAAAACTGTTTTTT
j_call: TRBJ2-1; clone_size: -; v_call: TRBV5-1; d_call: -; cdr3_aa: CASSLDGGYDEQFF; cdr3_nt: TGCGCCAGCAGCTTGGATGGAGGGTACGATGAGCAGTTCTTC
j_call: TRBJ1-2; clone_size: -; v_call: TRBV19; d_call: -; cdr3_aa: CASSIIGQDYGYTF; cdr3_nt: TGTGCCAGTAGTATAATCGGGCAGGACTATGGCTACACCTTC
j_call: TRBJ2-7; clone_size: once; v_call: TRBV6-6; d_call: TRBD1; cdr3_aa: CASRITGVSYEQYF; cdr3_nt: TGTGCCAGCAGAATTACAGGGGTTTCCTACGAGCAGTACTTC
j_call: TRBJ1-2; clone_size: -; v_call: TRBV20-1; d_call: -; cdr3_aa: CSVYVGYGYTF; cdr3_nt: TGCAGTGTTTACGTTGGTTATGGCTACACCTTC
j_call: TRBJ1-2; clone_size: once; v_call: TRBV4-3; d_call: -; cdr3_aa: CASSHVPGQGHGYTF; cdr3_nt: TGCGCCAGCAGCCATGTTCCGGGGCAGGGGCATGGCTACACCTTC
j_call: TRBJ2-7; clone_size: -; v_call: TRBV28; d_call: -; cdr3_aa: CASSSFQGRGLVEQYF; cdr3_nt: TGTGCCAGCAGTTCCTTTCAGGGTAGGGGATTGGTCGAGCAGTACTTC
j_call: TRBJ2-3; clone_size: -; v_call: TRBV10-1; d_call: -; cdr3_aa: CASTTTPSTDTQYF; cdr3_nt: TGCGCCAGCACCACGACTCCCTCCACAGATACGCAGTATTTT
j_call: TRBJ2-3; clone_size: few; v_call: TRBV14; d_call: -; cdr3_aa: CASSQALGGDTQYF; cdr3_nt: TGTGCCAGCAGCCAAGCGCTAGGGGGAGATACGCAGTATTTT
j_call: TRBJ1-2; clone_size: -; v_call: TRBV10-3; d_call: -; cdr3_aa: CAISETGRLNYGYTF; cdr3_nt: TGTGCCATCAGTGAGACAGGGAGGTTGAACTATGGCTACACCTTC
j_call: TRBJ2-7; clone_size: -; v_call: TRBV30; d_call: -; cdr3_aa: CAWSQGGDEQYF; cdr3_nt: TGTGCCTGGTCTCAGGGTGGGGACGAGCAGTACTTC
j_call: TRBJ1-1; clone_size: -; v_call: TRBV5-1; d_call: -; cdr3_aa: CASSWNLMNTEAFF; cdr3_nt: TGCGCCAGCAGCTGGAATCTCATGAACACTGAAGCTTTCTTT
j_call: TRBJ1-4; clone_size: -; v_call: TRBV29-1; d_call: -; cdr3_aa: CSVAGANEKLFF; cdr3_nt: TGCAGCGTTGCAGGGGCTAATGAAAAACTGTTTTTT
j_call: TRBJ2-1; clone_size: -; v_call: TRBV19; d_call: -; cdr3_aa: CASSTSWNNEQFF; cdr3_nt: TGTGCCAGTAGTACCTCATGGAACAATGAGCAGTTCTTC
j_call: TRBJ1-6; clone_size: once; v_call: TRBV15; d_call: -; cdr3_aa: CATSSYNSPLHF; cdr3_nt: TGTGCCACCAGCAGCTATAATTCACCCCTCCACTTT
j_call: TRBJ2-7; clone_size: -; v_call: TRBV11-2; d_call: -; cdr3_aa: CASSLDHGRAYEQYF; cdr3_nt: TGTGCCAGCAGCTTAGATCACGGGAGAGCTTACGAGCAGTACTTC
j_call: TRBJ2-7; clone_size: -; v_call: TRBV28; d_call: -; cdr3_aa: CASSTQTIYEQYF; cdr3_nt: TGTGCCAGCAGTACCCAGACAATCTACGAGCAGTACTTC
j_call: TRBJ2-2; clone_size: -; v_call: TRBV5-1; d_call: TRBD2; cdr3_aa: CASSFAGDTGELFF; cdr3_nt: TGCGCCAGCAGCTTTGCGGGGGACACCGGGGAGCTGTTTTTT
j_call: TRBJ2-2; clone_size: -; v_call: TRBV29-1; d_call: -; cdr3_aa: CSAMTGTTLTGELFF; cdr3_nt: TGCAGCGCCATGACCGGGACCACCCTAACCGGGGAGCTGTTTTTT
j_call: TRBJ2-2; clone_size: -; v_call: TRBV11-2; d_call: TRBD2; cdr3_aa: CASSLMAGDTGELFF; cdr3_nt: TGTGCCAGCAGTTTGATGGCGGGGGACACCGGGGAGCTGTTTTTT
j_call: TRBJ1-1; clone_size: few; v_call: TRBV15; d_call: -; cdr3_aa: CATSRVNTEAFF; cdr3_nt: TGTGCCACCAGCAGAGTGAACACTGAAGCTTTCTTT
j_call: TRBJ1-6; clone_size: -; v_call: TRBV7-9; d_call: -; cdr3_aa: CASSPDGNSPLHF; cdr3_nt: TGTGCCAGCAGCCCCGACGGAAATTCACCCCTCCACTTT
j_call: TRBJ1-1; clone_size: -; v_call: TRBV7-9; d_call: -; cdr3_aa: CASSLAAGEDTEAFF; cdr3_nt: TGTGCCAGCAGCTTAGCCGCAGGGGAGGACACTGAAGCTTTCTTT
j_call: TRBJ2-3; clone_size: -; v_call: TRBV2; d_call: -; cdr3_aa: CASSEFPTDTQYF; cdr3_nt: TGTGCCAGCAGTGAATTTCCCACAGATACGCAGTATTTT
j_call: TRBJ2-3; clone_size: -; v_call: TRBV11-1; d_call: TRBD2; cdr3_aa: CASSFHELAGGTDTQYF; cdr3_nt: TGTGCCAGCAGCTTTCATGAACTAGCGGGAGGGACAGATACGCAGTATTTT
j_call: TRBJ2-2; clone_size: -; v_call: TRBV7-3; d_call: TRBD1; cdr3_aa: CASSLDRAGTGELFF; cdr3_nt: TGTGCCAGCAGCTTGGACAGGGCGGGCACCGGGGAGCTGTTTTTT
j_call: TRBJ2-1; clone_size: -; v_call: TRBV5-6; d_call: TRBD1; cdr3_aa: CASSAPGTGKQQFF; cdr3_nt: TGTGCCAGCAGCGCCCCCGGGACAGGGAAACAGCAGTTCTTC
j_call: TRBJ2-3; clone_size: -; v_call: TRBV5-1; d_call: TRBD1; cdr3_aa: CASSSGTGGTDTQYF; cdr3_nt: TGCGCCAGCAGCTCCGGGACAGGGGGCACAGATACGCAGTATTTT
j_call: TRBJ1-1; clone_size: -; v_call: TRBV18; d_call: -; cdr3_aa: CASSPPKGQNTEAFF; cdr3_nt: TGTGCCAGCTCACCACCGAAAGGGCAGAACACTGAAGCTTTCTTT
j_call: TRBJ2-7; clone_size: -; v_call: TRBV28; d_call: -; cdr3_aa: CASSYRGVEQYF; cdr3_nt: TGTGCCAGCAGTTATCGAGGGGTCGAGCAGTACTTC
j_call: TRBJ2-1; clone_size: -; v_call: TRBV2; d_call: -; cdr3_aa: CASSYATKQFF; cdr3_nt: TGTGCCAGCAGCTACGCAACTAAGCAGTTCTTC
j_call: TRBJ2-1; clone_size: -; v_call: TRBV7-3; d_call: -; cdr3_aa: CASSSQDGNEQFF; cdr3_nt: TGTGCCAGCAGCTCGCAGGACGGAAATGAGCAGTTCTTC
j_call: TRBJ1-4; clone_size: once; v_call: TRBV13; d_call: TRBD1; cdr3_aa: CASSEGQGQSGVEKLFF; cdr3_nt: TGTGCCAGCAGCGAAGGACAGGGACAGAGTGGCGTTGAAAAACTGTTTTTT
j_call: TRBJ1-5; clone_size: -; v_call: TRBV10-3; d_call: TRBD1; cdr3_aa: CAISDGTGRAPQHF; cdr3_nt: TGTGCCATCAGTGACGGGACAGGGCGGGCGCCCCAGCATTTT
j_call: TRBJ1-1; clone_size: -; v_call: TRBV6-5; d_call: -; cdr3_aa: CASSYSDDTEAFF; cdr3_nt: TGTGCCAGCAGTTACTCGGACGACACTGAAGCTTTCTTT
j_call: TRBJ2-5; clone_size: -; v_call: TRBV12-5; d_call: TRBD1; cdr3_aa: CASARQGRETQYF; cdr3_nt: TGTGCTAGTGCCAGACAGGGCCGGGAGACCCAGTACTTC
j_call: TRBJ2-3; clone_size: -; v_call: TRBV5-1; d_call: TRBD2; cdr3_aa: CASSLALAGASDTQYF; cdr3_nt: TGCGCCAGCAGCTTGGCACTAGCGGGAGCCTCAGATACGCAGTATTTT
j_call: TRBJ2-1; clone_size: -; v_call: TRBV7-9; d_call: -; cdr3_aa: CASSYDIYNEQFF; cdr3_nt: TGTGCCAGCAGTTACGACATATACAATGAGCAGTTCTTC
j_call: TRBJ2-5; clone_size: -; v_call: TRBV7-7; d_call: -; cdr3_aa: CASSPGVAQETQYF; cdr3_nt: TGTGCTAGCAGCCCCGGGGTAGCCCAAGAGACCCAGTACTTC
j_call: TRBJ2-5; clone_size: -; v_call: TRBV6-5; d_call: -; cdr3_aa: CASSYSRAKETQYF; cdr3_nt: TGTGCCAGCAGTTACTCCCGGGCAAAAGAGACCCAGTACTTC
j_call: TRBJ2-7; clone_size: -; v_call: TRBV27; d_call: -; cdr3_aa: CASSSTIPPYEQYF; cdr3_nt: TGTGCCAGCAGTTCGACCATCCCCCCCTACGAGCAGTACTTC
j_call: TRBJ2-7; clone_size: -; v_call: TRBV18; d_call: -; cdr3_aa: CASSPFTARLDLDYEQYF; cdr3_nt: TGTGCCAGCTCACCATTTACGGCCAGACTGGACCTCGACTACGAGCAGTACTTC
j_call: TRBJ1-1; clone_size: -; v_call: TRBV18; d_call: -; cdr3_aa: CASSPAQANTEAFF; cdr3_nt: TGTGCCAGCTCACCTGCCCAGGCGAACACTGAAGCTTTCTTT